The 4 T cell receptor beta chains given below trace back to one sample, sequenced in a study of cytomegalovirus exposure and HLA in healthy donors. PCR was performed using 60 Vbeta and 13 Jbeta primers. Here immunoSEQ multiplex PCR was the method, and the copy in TCRdb shows in-frame clones only, minus some. The data show about 280,000 clones, with 70% to 90% seen just once and about 2.5% held by the top ten. The sequenced material came from PBMCs. Receptor source: a woman aged 18-35 years in good health and CMV-seronegative.

The gene calls are TRBV27 and TRBJ1-4; D is unclear. Germline V gives CDR1 MNHEY, CDR2 SMNVEV (reference sequence). CDR3 length: 15 residues. The germline V and J ends were trimmed by 0 bases and 0 bases, with 5 bases remaining between them. CDR3 DNA: TGTGCCAGCAGTTTATCTCAGGCAACTAATGAAAAACTGTTTTTT. Translated: CASSLSQATNEKLFF.

This chain connects TRBV6-5 to TRBJ1-1; possibly TRBD1 for D (6 bases). Germline V gene sequence: CDR1 MNHEY, CDR2 SVGAGI. Trimming took 6 bases from V and 2 from J, leaving 13 bases between them. This CDR3 contains 14 residues. The CDR3: CASRKGQLNTEAFF. CDR3 nucleotides: TGTGCCAGCAGAAAAGGACAGCTAAACACTGAAGCTTTCTTT.

V is TRBV18 and J is TRBJ1-2, with TRBD1 identical over 11 bases. The junction had 5 bases not matched to a gene; V was cut back by 4 bases and J by 7 bases. Germline loops: CDR1 KGHSH, CDR2 LQKENI. The length of the CDR3 is 14 residues. CDR3 region: CASSHWTGGSGYTF. Written as DNA, the CDR3 is TGTGCCAGCTCACACTGGACAGGGGGCTCTGGCTACACCTTC.

J is TRBJ1-5 and V is TRBV18; D possibly corresponds to TRBD1 (6 bases). V was shortened by 4 bases and J by 0 bases, with 13 bases between the two germline ends. Looked up from germline, CDR1 is KGHSH and CDR2 is LQKENI. The CDR3 is made up of 16 amino acids. The CDR3 here is CASSRTVSYSNQPQHF. CDR3 in DNA: TGTGCCAGCTCACGGACAGTTAGTTATAGCAATCAGCCCCAGCATTTT.